Sequencing of this TCR beta chain was carried out in a study of cytomegalovirus exposure and HLA in healthy donors. Study background: T cells numbering about 179 million yielded some 100 million unique TCR beta sequences in an earlier analysis.

A remark on this clone: Its antigen is unidentified.

Both 60 Vbeta primers and 13 Jbeta primers went into the PCR. The assay was immunoSEQ multiplex PCR, and TCRdb's table has in-frame clones only and misses some. This table has 84,000 or so clones, around 62% appearing once. The study, taken as a whole, reports: About 87% or about 30% of the time was how often most TCR beta V segments were productive, according to an earlier analysis. In a later analysis, CMV-associated beta chains were mostly HLA-associated, it appeared. Serostatus for CMV was the only available immune exposure information.

CDR1 and CDR2 (germline): SGHDN, FVKESK. The J segment lost 9 bases and the V segment lost 1 base, leaving 6 bases of the junction unmatched. This CDR3 has 13 residues. The clonotype comes from a woman aged 25 to 39 in good health and CMV-seropositive. This chain uses TRBV14 with TRBJ2-7; 7 bases are shared with TRBD1. Sequenced material: PBMCs. The CDR3 nucleotides are TGTGCCAGCAGCCAAGGGAGACAGGGCGGGCAGTACTTC. Translated: CASSQGRQGGQYF.